Reported below is one TCR beta chain. Antigen unknown. Sequencing used immunoSEQ multiplex PCR; TCRdb keeps in-frame clones, though not all of them. This sample carries roughly 160,000 clones, roughly 94% of them seen once, and the ten largest clones take about 4.5%. The CDR3 runs to 12 residues. The junction had 4 bases not matched to a gene; V was cut back by 5 bases and J by 4 bases. The germline V gene has CDR1 GTSNPN and CDR2 SVGIG (reference sequence). This sample stems from a study of T cell responses to AZD1222 COVID-19 vaccine. Study-level points and caveats: Along spike, vaccine-associated CD4 TCRs were found throughout, with dominance at 160-218 and 743-854. Repertoire sampling occurred only after the peak T cell response. As reported, nearly half of all spike-specific TCRs target variant regions that are unmutated.

The origin of this receptor is an adult in good health. The material sequenced was peripheral blood, taken on day 0 of MenACWY control vaccination. The chain uses TRBV30 and TRBJ2-7; TRBD1 agrees at 8 bases. The DNA for the CDR3 is TGTGCCTGGGACAGGGGTGATTACGAGCAGTACTTC. Translated: CAWDRGDYEQYF.